A single sample gave rise to the 21 T cell receptor beta chains below, sequenced in a study of vaccination effects on CD4 cells after COVID-19. Their antigens are not known. After roughly eleven days in culture, the CD4+ T cells were isolated. Clones were sequenced by immunoSEQ multiplex PCR, and TCRdb holds only the in-frame ones, with some missing. The data contain more than 40,000 clones, about 78% of them singletons. The specimen comprised CD4+ T cells from PBMCs cultured without peptide, sampled before COVID-19 vaccination. These receptor sequences come from a human donor who had a prior SARS-CoV-2 infection.

The chain combines TRBV5-1 with TRBJ1-1, with unresolved D. Between the trimmed V and J ends, which lost 2 bases and 4 bases, there was a span of 12 bases. Germline V gives CDR1 SGHRS, CDR2 YFSETQ. This CDR3 is built from 14 residues. CDR3 loop: CASSLTAASTEAFF. CDR3 in DNA: TGCGCCAGCAGCTTAACGGCCGCCAGCACTGAAGCTTTCTTT.

The J gene is TRBJ2-5, the V gene TRBV5-1; D call uncertain. V was clipped by 4 bases and J by 1 base, with 5 bases between them. The CDR3 loop spans 12 amino acids. In germline, CDR1 is SGHRS, CDR2 YFSETQ. CDR3 in DNA: TGCGCCAGCAGCGAACCCCAAGAGACCCAGTACTTC. Amino acid sequence: CASSEPQETQYF.

CDR3 DNA sequence: TGTGCCAGCAGCTTGAGTTCAGCACGCACAGATACGCAGTATTTT. This codes for CASSLSSARTDTQYF. This chain links TRBV5-4 with TRBJ2-3; D unclear. Trimming took off 1 base at V and 1 base at J, with 10 bases between the two ends. Germline CDR1 and CDR2: SGHNT and YYREEE (reference sequence). This CDR3 is built from 15 residues.

This chain links TRBV27 with TRBJ1-1; a weak D match, TRBD1 (6 bases). CDR3 length: 13 residues. The germline V gene encodes CDR1 MNHEY and CDR2 SMNVEV (reference sequence). Trimming stripped 8 bases from V and 1 base from J, with 11 bases between. The CDR3 spells CASRRGANTEAFF. CDR3 nucleotides: TGTGCCAGCCGGAGGGGGGCGAACACTGAAGCTTTCTTT.

V and J are TRBV30 and TRBJ1-5; D not resolved. Germline-derived CDR1 and CDR2 are GTSNPN and SVGIG (reference sequence). Trimming stripped 0 bases from V and 5 bases from J, with 8 bases between. This CDR3 has 13 amino acids. Written as DNA, the CDR3 is TGTGCCTGGAGTGTTTCAAATCATCAGCCCCAGCATTTT. Translated, it gives CAWSVSNHQPQHF.

This clone was seen just once. The chain uses TRBV20-1 and TRBJ2-3; the D gene is possibly TRBD2 (6 bases). V was shortened by 3 bases and J by 0 bases, with 13 bases between the two germline ends. Germline-derived CDR1 and CDR2 are DFQATT and SNEGSKA (reference sequence). The CDR3 consists of 15 residues. CDR3 amino acids: CSASLSGDSTDTQYF. CDR3 DNA: TGCAGTGCTAGTCTTAGCGGCGATAGCACAGATACGCAGTATTTT.

The chain carries TRBV5-8 and TRBJ2-7; possibly TRBD1 for D (6 bases). The CDR3 has 17 amino acids. Trimming cost V 4 bases and J 2 bases, with 22 bases left between them. Looked up from germline, CDR1 is SGHTS and CDR2 is YDEGEE. CDR3 protein: CASSIGLTGLNAYEQYF. In nucleotides, the CDR3 is TGTGCCAGCAGCATAGGGCTGACAGGTCTTAACGCCTACGAGCAGTACTTC.

V is TRBV6-5 and J is TRBJ2-3, with D unclear. Per the germline V gene, CDR1 is MNHEY and CDR2 is SVGAGI. The CDR3 is 15 amino acids. The V and J ends lost 6 bases and 2 bases respectively, with 15 bases between them. The CDR3 spells CASRPLHAATDTQYF. CDR3 in DNA: TGTGCCAGCAGACCCCTACATGCAGCCACAGATACGCAGTATTTT.

The gene calls are TRBV5-1 and TRBJ2-7; 9 bases are shared with TRBD1. Trimming cost V 6 bases and J 5 bases; bases outside gene matches: 6. The germline CDR1 and CDR2 sequences are SGHRS and YFSETQ. The CDR3 is 13 amino acids. The CDR3 sequence is CASNIQGANEQYF. CDR3 coding DNA: TGCGCCAGCAACATACAGGGGGCAAACGAGCAGTACTTC.

The gene calls are TRBV15 and TRBJ1-1, with D maybe TRBD1 (6 bases). Trimming took 0 bases from V and 4 from J, leaving 12 bases between them. This CDR3 spans 15 amino acids. Germline CDR1 LNHNV, CDR2 YYDKDF (reference sequence). The CDR3 is CATSRDSGDSTEAFF. CDR3 in DNA: TGTGCCACCAGCAGAGATTCAGGGGATTCCACTGAAGCTTTCTTT.

The rearrangement uses TRBV11-2 and TRBJ2-7; TRBD1 is a possible D gene (5 bases). The CDR3 loop spans 15 amino acids. In germline, CDR1 is SGHAT, CDR2 FQNNGV. Trimming took off 1 base at V and 6 bases at J, with 16 bases between the two ends. CDR3 coding DNA: TGTGCCAGCAGCTTAGGTCGTCAGGGCTATATCGAGCAGTACTTC. This sequence encodes CASSLGRQGYIEQYF.

The chain recombines TRBV7-2 with TRBJ1-2; unclear D gene. Germline V gene sequence: CDR1 SGHTA, CDR2 FQGNSA. V dropped 0 bases and J dropped 4 bases, with 12 bases sitting between them. The CDR3 runs to 15 residues. CDR3 DNA: TGTGCCAGCAGCTTAGCGCTGCAACAGCTCTATGGCTACACCTTC. It translates to CASSLALQQLYGYTF.

This clone was detected only once. This rearrangement joins TRBV14 to TRBJ2-1, with 12 bases that match TRBD2. The V and J ends lost 8 bases and 7 bases, in that order; junction bases with no gene match: 6. The CDR3 consists of 14 residues. CDR1 and CDR2 (germline): SGHDN, FVKESK. This CDR3 is CASGGLAGFNEQFF. As DNA, the CDR3 is TGTGCCAGCGGGGGACTAGCGGGTTTTAATGAGCAGTTCTTC. Looking up the rest from reference TRBV14 and TRBJ2-1 gives the full variable domain: EAGVTQFPSHSVIEKGQTVTLRCDPISGHDNLYWYRRVMGKEIKFLLHFVKESKQDESGMPNNRFLAERTGGTYSTLKVQPAELEDSGVYFCASGGLAGFNEQFFGPGTRLTVL.

The rearrangement joins TRBV6-2 or TRBV6-3 to TRBJ2-1; D possibly corresponds to TRBD2 (6 bases). The CDR3 is 18 amino acids. Germline V CDR1 and CDR2: MNHEY, SVGEGT. V lost 4 bases to trimming and J lost 0 bases, with 19 bases between them. CDR3 amino acids: CASSFDPGLLFSYNEQFF. The CDR3 nucleotides read TGTGCCAGCAGTTTCGACCCAGGACTACTCTTCTCCTACAATGAGCAGTTCTTC.

The chain joins TRBV7-6 to TRBJ2-1, with 9 bases lining up with TRBD2. V was pared by 3 bases and J by 7 bases, with 10 bases of the junction left unmatched. The CDR3 is 16 amino acids. Looked up from germline, CDR1 is SGHVS and CDR2 is FNYEAQ. The chain's CDR3 is CASSFTVAGVVNEQFF. CDR3 in DNA: TGTGCCAGCAGCTTCACCGTAGCGGGAGTTGTTAATGAGCAGTTCTTC.

The J gene is TRBJ2-7, the V gene TRBV19; 10 bases fit TRBD2. Looked up from germline, CDR1 is LNHDA and CDR2 is SQIVND (reference sequence). After removal of 2 bases from V and 4 bases from J, the junction contained 5 bases not matched to a gene. There are 15 residues in the CDR3. This chain's CDR3 is CASSILASGGYEQYF. The CDR3 DNA follows: TGTGCCAGTAGTATATTGGCTAGCGGGGGATACGAGCAGTACTTC.

V usage is TRBV2 and J usage is TRBJ1-1; tentative D call: TRBD1 (6 bases). Germline V CDR1 and CDR2: SNHLY, FYNNEI. With 4 bases removed from V and 5 bases from J, the gap between germline ends came to 20 bases. This CDR3 is built from 16 residues. The CDR3 region is CASSAEQGFLGTEAFF. The CDR3 coding sequence is TGTGCCAGCAGTGCAGAGCAGGGGTTCCTAGGGACTGAAGCTTTCTTT.

The chain has TRBV20-1 and TRBJ2-3, with D possibly being TRBD2 (6 bases). The V and J ends lost 3 bases and 4 bases respectively, with 14 bases between them. Germline V lookup: CDR1 DFQATT, CDR2 SNEGSKA (reference sequence). CDR3 length: 14 residues. CDR3 region: CSASPSGAPDTQYF. CDR3 sequence (DNA): TGCAGTGCTAGTCCTTCGGGAGCCCCAGATACGCAGTATTTT.

This clone was counted only a few times. This chain joins TRBV7-9 and TRBJ1-1, with D unresolved. V shed 0 bases and J shed 6 bases, with 8 bases lying between them. Germline CDR1 is SEHNR and CDR2 is FQNEAQ (reference sequence). The CDR3 is 13 amino acids. The CDR3 is CASSLAGGAEAFF. In DNA, the CDR3 is TGTGCCAGCAGCTTAGCGGGCGGCGCTGAAGCTTTCTTT.

The J gene is TRBJ2-3, the V gene TRBV6-5, with 7 bases lining up with TRBD1. CDR3 size: 14 residues. The ends lost 4 bases at V and 6 bases at J; junction bases unmatched: 7. Germline V CDR1 and CDR2: MNHEY, SVGAGI. CDR3 protein: CASSWATGLDTQYF. The CDR3 coding sequence is TGTGCCAGCAGTTGGGCGACAGGGTTGGATACGCAGTATTTT.

V and J are TRBV5-1 and TRBJ2-1; 8 bases agree with TRBD1. The CDR3 is made up of 16 amino acids. The junction had 3 bases not matched to a gene; V was cut back by 1 base and J by 0 bases. Germline loops: CDR1 SGHRS, CDR2 YFSETQ. In DNA, the CDR3 is TGCGCCAGCAGCTTGCAGGGGGCCCCCTCCTACAATGAGCAGTTCTTC. The encoded protein is CASSLQGAPSYNEQFF.